This T cell receptor beta chain derives from a study of glioma-infiltrating T cells after dendritic cell vaccination. Germline V gives CDR1 MNHNS, CDR2 SASEGT. CDR3 length: 14 residues. Trimming left V 2 bases short and J 4 bases short, with 12 bases between. The data were produced by immunoSEQ multiplex PCR, yet TCRdb's version contains in-frame clones alone and is incomplete. The table shows about 76,000 clones, with roughly 91% occurring only once. Sample time point: after dendritic cell vaccination, including at tumor progression/relapse. The gene calls are TRBV6-1 and TRBJ2-7, with D perhaps matching TRBD2 (6 bases). This sample comprised blood, obtained after dendritic cell vaccination. The receptor's source is a human donor with glioblastoma. CDR3: CASSEFGRGYEQYF. In nucleotides, the CDR3 is TGTGCCAGCAGTGAATTTGGGCGGGGATACGAGCAGTACTTC.